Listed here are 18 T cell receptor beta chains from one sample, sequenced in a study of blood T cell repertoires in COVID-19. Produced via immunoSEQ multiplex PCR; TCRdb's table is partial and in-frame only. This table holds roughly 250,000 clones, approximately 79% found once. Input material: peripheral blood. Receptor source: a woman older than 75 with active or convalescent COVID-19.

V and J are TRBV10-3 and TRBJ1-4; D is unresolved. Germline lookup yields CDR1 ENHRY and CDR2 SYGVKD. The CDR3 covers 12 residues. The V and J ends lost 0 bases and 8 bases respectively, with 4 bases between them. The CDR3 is CAISESREKLFF. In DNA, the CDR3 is TGTGCCATCAGTGAGTCGAGGGAAAAACTGTTTTTT.

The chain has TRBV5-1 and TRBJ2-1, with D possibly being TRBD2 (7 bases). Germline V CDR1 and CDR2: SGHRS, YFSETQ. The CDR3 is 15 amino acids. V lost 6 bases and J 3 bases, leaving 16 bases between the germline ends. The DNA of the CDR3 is TGCGCCAGCAACTCCTGGGGGGGCGACTACAATGAGCAGTTCTTC. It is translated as CASNSWGGDYNEQFF.

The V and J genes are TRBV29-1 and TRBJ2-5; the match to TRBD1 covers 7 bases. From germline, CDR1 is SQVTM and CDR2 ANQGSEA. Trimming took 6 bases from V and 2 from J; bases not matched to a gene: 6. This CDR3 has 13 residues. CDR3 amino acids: CSVLGTEQETQYF. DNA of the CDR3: TGCAGCGTACTAGGGACAGAACAAGAGACCCAGTACTTC.

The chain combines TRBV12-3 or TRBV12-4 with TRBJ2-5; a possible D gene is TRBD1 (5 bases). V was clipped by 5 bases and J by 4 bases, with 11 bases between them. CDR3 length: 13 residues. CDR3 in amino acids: CASSTGARETQYF. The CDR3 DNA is TGTGCCAGCAGTACAGGCGCCCGAGAGACCCAGTACTTC.

DNA for the CDR3: TGCGCCAGCAGCTTTCTAGCGGGGGCACAAGAGACCCAGTACTTC. Encoded protein: CASSFLAGAQETQYF. The chain has TRBV4-1 and TRBJ2-5; 10 bases align to TRBD2. This CDR3 has 15 residues. Trimming at V came to 5 bases and at J to 2 bases, leaving 5 bases not matched to a gene. Germline V CDR1 and CDR2: MGHRA, YSYEKL.

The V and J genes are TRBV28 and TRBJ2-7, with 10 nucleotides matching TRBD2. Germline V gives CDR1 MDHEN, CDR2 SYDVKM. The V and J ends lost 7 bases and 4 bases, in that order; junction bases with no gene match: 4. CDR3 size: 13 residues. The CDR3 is CASNSGRRYEQYF. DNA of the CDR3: TGTGCCAGCAATAGCGGGAGGCGGTACGAGCAGTACTTC.

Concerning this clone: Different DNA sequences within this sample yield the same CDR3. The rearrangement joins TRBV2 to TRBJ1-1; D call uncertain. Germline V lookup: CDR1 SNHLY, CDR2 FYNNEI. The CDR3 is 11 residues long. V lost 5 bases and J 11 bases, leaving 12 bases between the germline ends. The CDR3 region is CASSPTVEAFF. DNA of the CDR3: TGTGCCAGCAGTCCAACGGTGGAGGCTTTCTTT.

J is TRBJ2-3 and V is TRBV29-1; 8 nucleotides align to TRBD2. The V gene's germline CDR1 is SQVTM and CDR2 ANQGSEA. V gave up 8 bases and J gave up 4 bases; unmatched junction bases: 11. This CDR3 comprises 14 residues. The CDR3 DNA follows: TGCAGCTATCAACGGGAGGGCCGCGCAGATACGCAGTATTTT. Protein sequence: CSYQREGRADTQYF.

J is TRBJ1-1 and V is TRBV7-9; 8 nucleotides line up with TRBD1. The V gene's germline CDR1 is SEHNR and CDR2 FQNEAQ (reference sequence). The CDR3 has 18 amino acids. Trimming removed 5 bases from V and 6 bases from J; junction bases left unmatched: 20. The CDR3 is CASSRTGTGKFLVSEAFF. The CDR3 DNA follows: TGTGCCAGCAGCCGAACCGGGACAGGCAAGTTTCTGGTTTCTGAAGCTTTCTTT. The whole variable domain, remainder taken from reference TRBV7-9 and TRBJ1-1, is DTGVSQNPRHKITKRGQNVTFRCDPISEHNRLYWYRQTLGQGPEFLTYFQNEAQLEKSRLLSDRFSAERPKGSFSTLEIQRTEQGDSAMYLCASSRTGTGKFLVSEAFFGQGTRLTVV.

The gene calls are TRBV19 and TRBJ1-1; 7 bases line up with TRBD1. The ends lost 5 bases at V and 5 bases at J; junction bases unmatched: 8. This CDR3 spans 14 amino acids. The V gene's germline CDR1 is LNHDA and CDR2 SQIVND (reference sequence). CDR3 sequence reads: CASSDRAGLTEAFF. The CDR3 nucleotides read TGTGCCAGTAGTGACAGGGCAGGGCTGACTGAAGCTTTCTTT.

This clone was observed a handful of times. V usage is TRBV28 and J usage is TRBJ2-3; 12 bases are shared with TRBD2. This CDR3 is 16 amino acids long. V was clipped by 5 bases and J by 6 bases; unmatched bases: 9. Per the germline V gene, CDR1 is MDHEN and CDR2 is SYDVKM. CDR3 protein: CASSPSGGALGDTQYF. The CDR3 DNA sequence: TGTGCCAGCAGTCCTAGCGGGGGGGCCTTAGGGGATACGCAGTATTTT.

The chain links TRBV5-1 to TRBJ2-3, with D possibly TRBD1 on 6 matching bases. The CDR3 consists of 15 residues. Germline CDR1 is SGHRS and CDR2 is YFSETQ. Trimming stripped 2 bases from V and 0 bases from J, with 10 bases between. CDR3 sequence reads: CASSLQGPSTDTQYF. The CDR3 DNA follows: TGCGCCAGCAGCTTACAGGGTCCTAGCACAGATACGCAGTATTTT.

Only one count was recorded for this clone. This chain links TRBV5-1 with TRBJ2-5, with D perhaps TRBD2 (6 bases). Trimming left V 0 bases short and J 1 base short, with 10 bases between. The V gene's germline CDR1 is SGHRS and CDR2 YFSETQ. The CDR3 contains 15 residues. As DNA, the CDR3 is TGCGCCAGCAGCTTGGGAGCGGGCCCCCAAGAGACCCAGTACTTC. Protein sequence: CASSLGAGPQETQYF.

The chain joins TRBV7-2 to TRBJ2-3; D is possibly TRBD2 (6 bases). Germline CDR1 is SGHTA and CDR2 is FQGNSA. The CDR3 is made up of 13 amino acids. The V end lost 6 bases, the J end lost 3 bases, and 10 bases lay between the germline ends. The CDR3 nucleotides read TGTGCCAGCAGGGGACTTAGGACAGATACGCAGTATTTT. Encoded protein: CASRGLRTDTQYF.

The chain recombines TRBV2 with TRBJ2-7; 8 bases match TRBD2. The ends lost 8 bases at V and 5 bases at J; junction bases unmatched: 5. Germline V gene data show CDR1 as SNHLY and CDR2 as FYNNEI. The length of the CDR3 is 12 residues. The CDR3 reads CASGSGGNEQYF. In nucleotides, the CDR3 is TGTGCCAGCGGGTCGGGAGGGAACGAGCAGTACTTC.

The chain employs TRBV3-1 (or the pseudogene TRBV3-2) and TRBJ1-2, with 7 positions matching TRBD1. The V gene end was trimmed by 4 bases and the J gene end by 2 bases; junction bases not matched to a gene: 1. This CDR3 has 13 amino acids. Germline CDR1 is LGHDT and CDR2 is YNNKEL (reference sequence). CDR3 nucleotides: TGTGCCAGCAGCCCGACAGGGAACTATGGCTACACCTTC. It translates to CASSPTGNYGYTF.

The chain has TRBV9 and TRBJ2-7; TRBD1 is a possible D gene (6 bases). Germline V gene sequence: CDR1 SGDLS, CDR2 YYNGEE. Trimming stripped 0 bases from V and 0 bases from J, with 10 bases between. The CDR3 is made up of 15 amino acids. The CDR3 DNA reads TGTGCCAGCAGCGTAGCGACAGGAACCTCCTACGAGCAGTACTTC. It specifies CASSVATGTSYEQYF.

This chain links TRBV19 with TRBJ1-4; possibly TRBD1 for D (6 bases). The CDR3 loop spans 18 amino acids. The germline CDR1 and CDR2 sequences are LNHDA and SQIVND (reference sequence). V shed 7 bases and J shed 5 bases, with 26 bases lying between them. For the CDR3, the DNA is TGTGCCAGTACCCTTCATGCCCGGAGCGGGACACGGAATGAAAAACTGTTTTTT. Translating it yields CASTLHARSGTRNEKLFF.